These 32 T cell receptor beta chains were all obtained from the same sample, sequenced in a study of response to subunit inactivated influenza vaccine (dated by TCRdb to the late 2010s). Library preparation used RT-PCR. Sequencer: Illumina HiSeq 2500. TCRdb cleaned the public reads at Q25 with fastp, built clones with MiXCR and kept in-frame beta chains. Every entry covers one CDR3 protein and lists the most common genes and DNA from its rows. For this sample the table gives more than 400,000 distinct CDR3 sequences, of which over 9.5% were detected only once. Approximately 12% of the sample rests with the top ten. This specimen's time point label, per the study, means: 45 days after influenza vaccine administration. The sample in question was PBMCs from blood, obtained roughly 46 days after vaccination. The receptors were gathered from a man in his fifties who received an inactivated influenza vaccine. Donor details come from another sample of the same person, matched by shared clones.

A few counts support this clonotype. J is TRBJ2-1 and V is TRBV12-3 or TRBV12-4, with TRBD2 matching over 16 bases. The trim removed 7 bases at V and 3 bases at J, leaving 6 bases unmatched. The CDR3 covers 17 residues. This CDR3 is CASMVGTSGGGYNEQFF. The CDR3 nucleotides are TGTGCCAGCATGGTCGGGACTAGCGGGGGGGGCTACAATGAGCAGTTCTTC.

The CDR3 bases are TGCGCCAGCAGCCAAGGGCTGGGGCCACTATATGAGCAGTTCTTC. It specifies CASSQGLGPLYEQFF. The chain is built from TRBV4-3 and TRBJ2-1, with D possibly being TRBD1 (5 bases). Germline loops: CDR1 LGHNA, CDR2 YSLEER. V lost 1 base and J lost 8, with 15 bases in between. This CDR3 is 15 amino acids long.

This clonotype was counted only a few times. This chain links TRBV6-2 or TRBV6-3 with TRBJ2-7; 7 nucleotides match TRBD1. V lost 2 bases and J lost 2; bases outside the gene matches: 3. The CDR3 is 14 amino acids. Germline values: CDR1 MNHEY, CDR2 SVGEGT. In nucleotides, the CDR3 is TGTGCCAGCAGTTACACCGGGACAGCCTACGAGCAGTACTTC. Its translation: CASSYTGTAYEQYF.

The chain uses TRBV20-1 and TRBJ1-2; D perhaps matches TRBD1 (6 bases). Trimming left V 3 bases short and J 4 bases short, with 12 bases between. Per germline, CDR1 DFQATT and CDR2 SNEGSKA (reference sequence). The CDR3 runs 13 residues. The CDR3 sequence: CSASRGGGYGYTF. The CDR3 coding sequence is TGCAGTGCTAGTAGGGGGGGAGGCTATGGCTACACCTTC.

This rearrangement joins TRBV6-2 or TRBV6-3 to TRBJ2-7; D is undetermined. V lost 7 bases, J lost 7 bases, and 11 bases lay in between. The germline CDR1 and CDR2 sequences are MNHEY and SVGEGT. The CDR3 loop spans 11 amino acids. CDR3 sequence reads: CASTAFGEQYF. The CDR3 nucleotides read TGTGCCAGCACTGCATTTGGGGAGCAGTACTTC.

This clonotype appeared a few times. This chain uses TRBV12-3 or TRBV12-4 with TRBJ1-5, with D possibly being TRBD1 (6 bases). This CDR3 is built from 15 residues. The germline V and J ends were trimmed by 3 bases and 2 bases, with 11 bases remaining between them. CDR3 bases: TGTGCCAGCAGTTTTTCAGGGGATCGCAATCAGCCCCAGCATTTT. This translates into CASSFSGDRNQPQHF.

This clonotype was observed at least ten times. The chain uses TRBV29-1 and TRBJ2-1; TRBD2 agrees at 9 bases. Germline CDR1 is SQVTM and CDR2 is ANQGSEA. V lost 6 bases and J lost 3; bases outside the gene matches: 9. CDR3 length: 15 amino acids. The CDR3: CSVVSGSGSYNEQFF. For the CDR3, the DNA is TGCAGCGTCGTTAGCGGGAGTGGGAGCTACAATGAGCAGTTCTTC.

The V call is TRBV20-1, the J call TRBJ2-3; D not resolved. The germline gives CDR1 DFQATT, CDR2 SNEGSKA (reference sequence). The CDR3 runs 12 residues. Trimming left V 1 base short and J 6 bases short, with 8 bases between. In nucleotides, the CDR3 is TGCAGTGCTAGAGGATTAGCTGATACGCAGTATTTT. Amino acid sequence: CSARGLADTQYF.

This clonotype appeared many times. The chain employs TRBV10-2 and TRBJ2-2; the match to TRBD2 covers 10 bases. The germline CDR1 and CDR2 sequences are WSHSY and SAAADI. With V trimmed by 5 bases and J by 3 bases, 0 bases remained unmatched. This CDR3 contains 14 residues. CDR3 bases: TGCGCCAGCAGTAGCGGGGGGGACACCGGGGAGCTGTTTTTT. Its protein is CASSSGGDTGELFF.

This clonotype showed up many times. The genes are TRBV7-9 and TRBJ2-1, with D unclear. Germline-derived CDR1 and CDR2 are SEHNR and FQNEAQ (reference sequence). The CDR3 length is 13 residues. Trimming shortened V by 5 bases and J by 6 bases, and 11 bases separated the two germline ends. CDR3 sequence (DNA): TGTGCCAGCAGCCTACAGACTGGCAATGAGCAGTTCTTC. Protein sequence: CASSLQTGNEQFF.

This clonotype was seen a handful of times. This rearrangement joins TRBV6-2 or TRBV6-3 to TRBJ1-1; D is possibly TRBD1 (5 bases). The V end was cut by 6 bases, the J end by 2 bases, with 13 bases between. The CDR3 is 14 residues long. Germline V lookup: CDR1 MNHEY, CDR2 SVGEGT. This CDR3 is CASSRRGVNTEAFF. The CDR3 bases are TGTGCCAGCAGCCGACGGGGGGTTAACACTGAAGCTTTCTTT.

The chain has TRBV7-9 and TRBJ1-6; 7 nucleotides line up with TRBD1. The length of the CDR3 is 17 residues. CDR1 SEHNR and CDR2 FQNEAQ come from the germline V gene (reference sequence). V trimming: 3 bases; J trimming: 0 bases; junction bases outside the gene matches: 5. CDR3 sequence reads: CASSFPRGSSYNSPLHF. The DNA for the CDR3 is TGTGCCAGCAGCTTCCCCAGGGGGAGCTCCTATAATTCACCCCTCCACTTT.

Concerning this clonotype: A much larger clone lies a single base off, so this may be a read error. The V gene is TRBV6-5, the J gene TRBJ2-5; D perhaps matches TRBD1 (5 bases). Germline-derived CDR1 and CDR2 are MNHEY and SVGAGI. This CDR3 region has 14 residues. The CDR3 DNA sequence: TGTGCCAGCTGTTACTCAGGGTACCAAGAGACCCAGTACTTC. It yields the protein CASCYSGYQETQYF.

This clonotype was seen more than once but under ten times. This chain connects TRBV7-6 to TRBJ2-2; D not resolved. V was clipped by 3 bases and J by 7 bases, with 9 bases between them. The CDR3 contains 13 residues. In germline, CDR1 is SGHVS, CDR2 FNYEAQ. CDR3 region: CASSFTYSGELFF. The CDR3, as DNA: TGTGCCAGCAGCTTTACTTATAGCGGGGAGCTGTTTTTT.

In its sample, this clonotype was seen a few times. The chain carries TRBV20-1 and TRBJ2-7, with TRBD2 matching 7 bases. V dropped 1 base and J dropped 3; count of bases not matched to a gene: 12. This CDR3 has 16 amino acids. Germline V lookup: CDR1 DFQATT, CDR2 SNEGSKA (reference sequence). The CDR3 DNA sequence: TGCAGTGCTAGAGGAACTAGCGCAATACACCACTACGAGCAGTACTTC. This encodes CSARGTSAIHHYEQYF.

This clonotype was recorded at least ten times. This chain links TRBV12-3 or TRBV12-4 with TRBJ2-3, with 9 bases matching TRBD2. V lost 5 bases and J lost 3; bases outside the gene matches: 3. The CDR3 sequence is 14 residues long. The CDR3 loop is CASSRSGRTDTQYF. In DNA, the CDR3 is TGTGCCAGCAGTCGAAGCGGGAGGACAGATACGCAGTATTTT.

This clonotype was counted at least ten times. V and J are TRBV7-2 and TRBJ2-3; TRBD2 is a possible D gene (5 bases). V dropped 1 base and J dropped 8 bases, with 13 bases sitting between them. The CDR3 sequence is 14 residues long. The germline V gene has CDR1 SGHTA and CDR2 FQGNSA. CDR3 sequence: CASSLGGHLGTQYF. In DNA form, the CDR3 reads TGTGCCAGCAGCTTAGGAGGGCATCTTGGTACGCAGTATTTT.

In DNA, the CDR3 is TGCAGTGCCAGACCTTTTAGCGGGAGGGATTACAATGAGCAGTTCTTC. Its translation: CSARPFSGRDYNEQFF. V is TRBV20-1 and J is TRBJ2-1, with TRBD2 matching over 11 bases. The length of the CDR3 is 16 residues. V shed 6 bases, J shed 4 bases, and the junction held 11 bases outside the gene matches. Germline lookup yields CDR1 DFQATT and CDR2 SNEGSKA (reference sequence).

This clonotype showed up just a few times. This chain uses TRBV10-2 with TRBJ1-4; D possibly corresponds to TRBD1 (6 bases). CDR1 and CDR2 from the germline V gene are WSHSY and SAAADI. This CDR3 comprises 14 residues. V lost 6 bases and J lost 8, with 16 bases in between. The CDR3 loop reads CASRNRQGNEKLFF. For the CDR3, the DNA is TGCGCCAGCAGGAACCGTCAGGGGAACGAAAAACTGTTTTTT.

This clonotype was seen many times. The chain joins TRBV12-3 or TRBV12-4 to TRBJ1-4; D possibly corresponds to TRBD1 (5 bases). V dropped 7 bases and J dropped 5 bases, with 14 bases sitting between them. The length of the CDR3 is 14 residues. The CDR3 here is CASTRGGGNEKLFF. The CDR3, as DNA: TGTGCCAGCACCCGTGGCGGGGGAAATGAAAAACTGTTTTTT.

The chain couples TRBV2 to TRBJ2-7; 11 positions match TRBD1. Germline V gives CDR1 SNHLY, CDR2 FYNNEI. CDR3 length: 14 amino acids. With 5 bases clipped from V and 3 bases from J, the junction kept 3 bases outside the gene matches. CDR3 region: CASSWTGGFYEQYF. In DNA form, the CDR3 reads TGTGCCAGCAGTTGGACAGGGGGCTTCTACGAGCAGTACTTC.

This clonotype was counted between two and nine times. The CDR3 DNA reads as TGCGCCAGCAGCCAAGATTGGCAGTCCGACAATGAGCAGTTCTTC. It encodes CASSQDWQSDNEQFF. This chain uses TRBV4-3 with TRBJ2-1, with D unclear. This CDR3 is built from 15 residues. V lost 0 bases, J lost 5 bases, and 11 bases lay in between. Germline loops: CDR1 LGHNA, CDR2 YSLEER.

Only a few counts were recorded for this clonotype. J is TRBJ1-1 and V is TRBV3-1, with D uncertain. The CDR3 extends over 14 amino acids. CDR1 and CDR2 (germline): LGHDT, YNNKEL (reference sequence). Trimming cost V 0 bases and J 1 base, with 6 bases left between them. CDR3 bases: TGTGCCAGCAGCCAAGATGAAAAGAACACTGAAGCTTTCTTT. Its translation: CASSQDEKNTEAFF.

The table lists this clonotype with many counts. V is TRBV27 and J is TRBJ2-6; D may be TRBD1 (5 bases). The length of the CDR3 is 15 residues. V shed 0 bases and J shed 3 bases, with 6 bases lying between them. CDR1 and CDR2 from the germline V gene are MNHEY and SMNVEV (reference sequence). Here the CDR3 reads CASSLSGVGANVLTF. The CDR3 bases are TGTGCCAGCAGTTTATCAGGGGTTGGGGCCAACGTCCTGACTTTC.

Comments on this clonotype: One end of the junction varies from germline; a read error may be responsible. V and J are TRBV3-1 and TRBJ2-5, with D possibly called TRBD1 or TRBD2 (5 bases each). CDR1 and CDR2 from the germline V gene are LGHDT and YNNKEL (reference sequence). The CDR3 is 15 amino acids. CDR3 loop: CASGQTGTYEETQYF. DNA of the CDR3: TGTGCCAGCGGCCAGACCGGGACCTATGAAGAGACCCAGTACTTC.

This clonotype was detected a few times. The V gene is TRBV11-2, the J gene TRBJ2-3, with 7 bases matching TRBD1. The CDR3 runs 15 residues. CDR1 and CDR2 from the germline V gene are SGHAT and FQNNGV. V was pared by 6 bases and J by 3 bases, with 9 bases of the junction left unmatched. The CDR3 DNA reads TGTGCCAGCAGGAGCCTGACAGGGAGAACAGATACGCAGTATTTT. Its translation: CASRSLTGRTDTQYF.

This clonotype turned up a few times. The chain employs TRBV6-2 or TRBV6-3 and TRBJ2-1, with 9 bases lining up with TRBD2. Trimming cost V 5 bases and J 7 bases; bases outside gene matches: 9. The CDR3 runs to 15 residues. CDR1 MNHEY and CDR2 SVGEGT come from the germline V gene. The CDR3 protein is CASSPPRTSANEQFF. Written as DNA, the CDR3 is TGTGCCAGCAGTCCACCAAGGACTAGCGCGAATGAGCAGTTCTTC.

This clonotype was observed a handful of times. The J gene is TRBJ2-5, the V gene TRBV20-1; 9 bases agree with TRBD1. V was clipped by 2 bases and J by 5 bases; unmatched bases: 6. CDR3 size: 14 residues. Germline V gives CDR1 DFQATT, CDR2 SNEGSKA (reference sequence). The CDR3 DNA follows: TGCAGTGCTAGAACGGGACAGGGTGAGGAGACCCAGTACTTC. This codes for CSARTGQGEETQYF.

The chain employs TRBV2 and TRBJ2-1; perhaps TRBD2 as D (5 bases). Trimming stripped 6 bases from V and 1 base from J, with 16 bases between. The germline gives CDR1 SNHLY, CDR2 FYNNEI. The CDR3 totals 16 residues. The CDR3 DNA sequence: TGTGCCAGCAGCTCTACCTTAGCGTCTTCCTACAATGAGCAGTTCTTC. Translation gives CASSSTLASSYNEQFF.

This chain joins TRBV20-1 and TRBJ2-5, with D possibly TRBD2 on 6 matching bases. The length of the CDR3 is 16 residues. The ends were cut back, 0 bases at V and 4 bases at J, with 18 bases in the middle. The germline CDR1 and CDR2 sequences are DFQATT and SNEGSKA (reference sequence). In DNA, the CDR3 is TGCAGTGCTAGAGATAGGTTCCCAGGGAGGCCAGAGACCCAGTACTTC. Translating it yields CSARDRFPGRPETQYF.

This clonotype has a count of ten or more. The V and J genes are TRBV24-1 and TRBJ2-5, with 8 bases matching TRBD1. The J segment lost 4 bases and the V segment lost 4 bases, leaving 7 bases of the junction unmatched. The CDR3 contains 15 residues. CDR1 and CDR2 (germline): KGHDR, SFDVKD. The CDR3 reads CATSDRQGLVETQYF. The CDR3 DNA reads as TGTGCCACCAGTGACCGACAGGGGTTAGTAGAGACCCAGTACTTC.

This clonotype was observed many times. The chain combines TRBV5-1 with TRBJ2-3; D not certain. V was cut by 0 bases and J by 0 bases, with 8 bases left in between. The CDR3 runs to 15 residues. Germline CDR1 is SGHRS and CDR2 is YFSETQ. CDR3 region: CASSLGQASTDTQYF. DNA of the CDR3: TGCGCCAGCAGCTTGGGGCAGGCGAGCACAGATACGCAGTATTTT.